Below are 21 T cell receptor beta chains sequenced from a single sample in a study of blood T cell repertoires in COVID-19. Assay used: immunoSEQ multiplex PCR; TCRdb lists only in-frame clones, some missing. The repertoire has around 65,000 clones, around three quarters of them found once; the top ten carry approximately 15%. Sample: peripheral blood. The receptors were sampled from a man in his fifties or sixties with acute or convalescent COVID-19.

The chain joins TRBV19 to TRBJ2-1; 8 bases map to TRBD1. CDR3 size: 12 residues. Germline V lookup: CDR1 LNHDA, CDR2 SQIVND (reference sequence). After removal of 3 bases from V and 14 bases from J, the junction contained 6 bases not matched to a gene. The DNA of the CDR3 is TGTGCCAGTAGTATTCAAAACAGGGGGAAGTTCTTC. Its translation: CASSIQNRGKFF.

The V and J genes are TRBV5-6 and TRBJ1-1; D is perhaps TRBD1 (5 bases). The CDR3 extends over 12 amino acids. Germline assignment: CDR1 SGHDT and CDR2 YYEEEE. Trimming stripped 6 bases from V and 7 bases from J, with 13 bases between. CDR3 DNA sequence: TGTGCCAGCACCTGGACGGGGGGTGAAGCTTTCTTT. Amino acids: CASTWTGGEAFF.

V and J are TRBV7-2 and TRBJ2-7; weak D call: TRBD1 (5 bases). CDR3 length: 12 residues. V was clipped by 7 bases and J by 6 bases, with 13 bases between them. In germline, CDR1 is SGHTA, CDR2 FQGNSA. For the CDR3, the DNA is TGTGCCAGCACCTCAGGGTGGGGCGAGCAGTACTTC. It is translated as CASTSGWGEQYF.

This chain links TRBV14 with TRBJ1-3; 7 positions agree with TRBD1. The trim removed 5 bases at V and 4 bases at J, leaving 8 bases unmatched. Germline-derived CDR1 and CDR2 are SGHDN and FVKESK. The CDR3 length is 15 residues. The CDR3 sequence: CASSVQGVQGNTIYF. CDR3 DNA: TGTGCCAGCAGCGTTCAGGGGGTTCAAGGAAACACCATATATTTT.

The chain joins TRBV11-2 to TRBJ2-3; TRBD2 aligns across 12 bases. Trimming at V came to 0 bases and at J to 5 bases, leaving 9 bases not matched to a gene. From germline, CDR1 is SGHAT and CDR2 FQNNGV. The CDR3 contains 18 residues. CDR3 DNA sequence: TGTGCCAGCAGCTTAGAACCCACTAGCGGGGGGACTTTAGATACGCAGTATTTT. Its translation: CASSLEPTSGGTLDTQYF.

This clone turned up a few times. The V call is TRBV9, the J call TRBJ1-2; 12 bases match TRBD1. V lost 2 bases and J lost 8; bases outside the gene matches: 4. Germline values: CDR1 SGDLS, CDR2 YYNGEE. This CDR3 has 14 amino acids. CDR3 DNA: TGTGCCAGCAGCGTCTCCGGGACAGGGGGCGGCTACACCTTC. This sequence encodes CASSVSGTGGGYTF.

The CDR3 loop is CASTGTIGFTDTQYF. DNA of the CDR3: TGTGCCAGCACGGGGACAATCGGGTTTACAGATACGCAGTATTTT. The chain has TRBV2 and TRBJ2-3; a possible D gene is TRBD1 (6 bases). The CDR3 spans 15 residues. Trimming stripped 7 bases from V and 3 bases from J, with 17 bases between. Germline CDR1 reads SNHLY; CDR2 reads FYNNEI.

V gene TRBV5-1 combines with J gene TRBJ1-4; D uncertain. V lost 1 base, J lost 0 bases, and 7 bases lay in between. CDR3 length equals 15 residues. The germline V gene has CDR1 SGHRS and CDR2 YFSETQ. The CDR3 coding sequence is TGCGCCAGCAGCTTGCTCGGGGCAACTAATGAAAAACTGTTTTTT. This gives the protein CASSLLGATNEKLFF.

A note on this clone: A read error may account for a junction end that differs from germline. The chain employs TRBV9 and TRBJ1-2, with D uncertain. CDR1 SGDLS and CDR2 YYNGEE come from the germline V gene. The length of the CDR3 is 13 residues. The CDR3 nucleotides read TGTGCCAGCAGCCCGCGCAGTCAGCCCCCGCTAGCCTTC. Amino acids: CASSPRSQPPLAF.

The chain joins TRBV5-1 to TRBJ2-3; the D is unclear. The CDR3 totals 13 residues. V was clipped by 9 bases and J by 3 bases, with 14 bases between them. CDR1 SGHRS and CDR2 YFSETQ come from the germline V gene. The CDR3 sequence: CATSRMVTDTQYF. DNA of the CDR3: TGCGCCACCTCGAGGATGGTAACAGATACGCAGTATTTT.

The chain is built from TRBV5-1 and TRBJ2-3, with D unclear. Trimming stripped 2 bases from V and 0 bases from J, with 10 bases between. This CDR3 comprises 15 residues. Germline-derived CDR1 and CDR2 are SGHRS and YFSETQ. As DNA, the CDR3 is TGCGCCAGCAGCTTTGACAACCCTAGCACAGATACGCAGTATTTT. This sequence encodes CASSFDNPSTDTQYF.

V and J are TRBV29-1 and TRBJ2-7, with TRBD1 matching over 7 bases. CDR1 and CDR2 from the germline V gene are SQVTM and ANQGSEA. This CDR3 spans 12 amino acids. V shed 5 bases, J shed 0 bases, and the junction held 1 base outside the gene matches. CDR3 protein: CSVWDSSYEQYF. The CDR3 bases are TGCAGCGTTTGGGACAGCTCCTACGAGCAGTACTTC.

The chain combines TRBV15 with TRBJ2-5, with D perhaps TRBD2 (6 bases). CDR1 and CDR2 (germline): LNHNV, YYDKDF (reference sequence). Trimming took 4 bases from V and 5 from J, leaving 11 bases between them. This CDR3 spans 13 amino acids. The CDR3 is CATSNGLRETQYF. CDR3 DNA sequence: TGTGCCACCAGCAATGGACTACGGGAGACCCAGTACTTC.

CDR3 sequence reads: CSASVQSYEQYF. DNA of the CDR3: TGCAGTGCTAGTGTACAGTCCTACGAGCAGTACTTC. This sequence joins TRBV20-1 and TRBJ2-7; no definite D call. Deletions cut 3 bases from V and 1 base from J, with 7 bases between. There are 12 residues in the CDR3. CDR1 DFQATT and CDR2 SNEGSKA come from the germline V gene (reference sequence).

The V gene is TRBV6-5, the J gene TRBJ1-1, with TRBD1 as a possible D gene (6 bases). The CDR3 length is 15 residues. Trimming cost V 2 bases and J 10 bases, with 20 bases left between them. The germline CDR1 and CDR2 sequences are MNHEY and SVGAGI. CDR3 in DNA: TGTGCCAGCAGTTACGAGGGGGGGAGGACAGAGGGAGCTTTCTTT. Its translation is CASSYEGGRTEGAFF.

The rearrangement links TRBV15 to TRBJ1-6, with D perhaps TRBD1 (6 bases). Germline CDR1 reads LNHNV; CDR2 reads YYDKDF (reference sequence). This CDR3 comprises 13 residues. CDR3 sequence: CATGSQGHSPLHF. The CDR3 nucleotides read TGTGCTACCGGGTCCCAGGGACACTCACCCCTCCACTTT.

This chain connects TRBV10-3 to TRBJ1-2; no firm D call. The germline V and J ends were trimmed by 8 bases and 4 bases, with 8 bases remaining between them. CDR1 and CDR2 (germline): ENHRY, SYGVKD. The CDR3 loop spans 11 amino acids. CDR3 loop: CAIGGIYGYTF. CDR3 nucleotides: TGTGCCATCGGCGGGATCTATGGCTACACCTTC.

J is TRBJ1-3 and V is TRBV11-2; a weak D match, TRBD1 (6 bases). The CDR3 length is 18 residues. Germline V gene data show CDR1 as SGHAT and CDR2 as FQNNGV. V was pared by 2 bases and J by 0 bases, with 17 bases between. The CDR3 nucleotides read TGTGCCAGCAGCTTATTAACAGGGTTGAGACTCTCTGGAAACACCATATATTTT. Its protein product is CASSLLTGLRLSGNTIYF.

J is TRBJ1-2 and V is TRBV29-1, with 10 bases identical to TRBD1. V shed 6 bases and J 3 bases; nucleotides not matched to a gene: 7. Germline V CDR1 and CDR2: SQVTM, ANQGSEA. The CDR3 sequence is 14 residues long. CDR3 DNA sequence: TGCAGCGTCGAGGACAGGGGGAATGACTATGGCTACACCTTC. It specifies CSVEDRGNDYGYTF. Full variable domain (rest looked up from reference TRBV29-1 and TRBJ1-2): SAVISQKPSRDICQRGTSLTIQCQVDSQVTMMFWYRQQPGQSLTLIATANQGSEATYESGFVIDKFPISRPNLTFSTLTVSNMSPEDSSIYLCSVEDRGNDYGYTFGSGTRLTVV.

The chain is built from TRBV19 and TRBJ2-4, with 8 bases that match TRBD2. In germline, CDR1 is LNHDA, CDR2 SQIVND (reference sequence). The CDR3 is 20 amino acids. Trimming at V came to 1 base and at J to 0 bases, leaving 14 bases not matched to a gene. Here the CDR3 reads CASSIVYGGGFSEAKNIQYF. CDR3 coding DNA: TGTGCCAGTAGTATAGTTTACGGGGGGGGTTTTAGCGAAGCCAAAAACATTCAGTACTTC.

The V call is TRBV7-9, the J call TRBJ2-7; D is perhaps TRBD1 (5 bases). The CDR3 consists of 14 residues. Looked up from germline, CDR1 is SEHNR and CDR2 is FQNEAQ (reference sequence). V gave up 3 bases and J gave up 1 base, with 10 bases separating them. The DNA for the CDR3 is TGTGCCAGCAGCTTCAGGGAACTTTCCTACGAGCAGTACTTC. Translated: CASSFRELSYEQYF.